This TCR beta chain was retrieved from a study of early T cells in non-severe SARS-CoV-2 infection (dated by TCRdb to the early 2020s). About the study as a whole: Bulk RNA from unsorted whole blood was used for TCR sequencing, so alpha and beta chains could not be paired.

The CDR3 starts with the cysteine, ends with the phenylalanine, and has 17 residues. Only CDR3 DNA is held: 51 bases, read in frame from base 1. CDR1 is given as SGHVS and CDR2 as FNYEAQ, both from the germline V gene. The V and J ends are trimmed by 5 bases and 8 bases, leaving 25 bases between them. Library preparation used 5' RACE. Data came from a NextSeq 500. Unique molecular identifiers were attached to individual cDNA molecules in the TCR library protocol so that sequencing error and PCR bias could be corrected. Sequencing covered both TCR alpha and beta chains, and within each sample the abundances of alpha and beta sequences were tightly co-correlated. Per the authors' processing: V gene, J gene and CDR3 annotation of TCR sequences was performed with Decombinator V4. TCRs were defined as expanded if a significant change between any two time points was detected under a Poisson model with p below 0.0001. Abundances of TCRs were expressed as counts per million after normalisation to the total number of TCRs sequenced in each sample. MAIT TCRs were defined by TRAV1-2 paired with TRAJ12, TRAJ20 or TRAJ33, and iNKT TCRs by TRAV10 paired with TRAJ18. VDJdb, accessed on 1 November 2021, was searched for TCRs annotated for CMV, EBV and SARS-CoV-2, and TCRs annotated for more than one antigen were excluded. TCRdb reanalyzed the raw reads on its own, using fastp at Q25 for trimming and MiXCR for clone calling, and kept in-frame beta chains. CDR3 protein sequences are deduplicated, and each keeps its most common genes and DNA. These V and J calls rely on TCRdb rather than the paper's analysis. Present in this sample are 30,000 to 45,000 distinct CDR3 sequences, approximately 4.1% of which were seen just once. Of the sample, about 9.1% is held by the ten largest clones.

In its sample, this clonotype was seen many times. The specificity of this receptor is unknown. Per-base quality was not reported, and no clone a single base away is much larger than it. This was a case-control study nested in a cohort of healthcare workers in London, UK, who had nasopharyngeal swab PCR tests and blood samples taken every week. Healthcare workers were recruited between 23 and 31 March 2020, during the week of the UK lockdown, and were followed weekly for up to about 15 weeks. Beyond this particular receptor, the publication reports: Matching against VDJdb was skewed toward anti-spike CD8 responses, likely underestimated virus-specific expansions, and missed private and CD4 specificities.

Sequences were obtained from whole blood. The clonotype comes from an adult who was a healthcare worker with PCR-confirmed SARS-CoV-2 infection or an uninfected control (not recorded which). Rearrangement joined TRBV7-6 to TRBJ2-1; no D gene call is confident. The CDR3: CASSPRTAFPEADEQFF. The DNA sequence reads TGTGCCAGCAGCCCCCGGACCGCCTTTCCCGAGGCGGATGAGCAGTTCTTC.